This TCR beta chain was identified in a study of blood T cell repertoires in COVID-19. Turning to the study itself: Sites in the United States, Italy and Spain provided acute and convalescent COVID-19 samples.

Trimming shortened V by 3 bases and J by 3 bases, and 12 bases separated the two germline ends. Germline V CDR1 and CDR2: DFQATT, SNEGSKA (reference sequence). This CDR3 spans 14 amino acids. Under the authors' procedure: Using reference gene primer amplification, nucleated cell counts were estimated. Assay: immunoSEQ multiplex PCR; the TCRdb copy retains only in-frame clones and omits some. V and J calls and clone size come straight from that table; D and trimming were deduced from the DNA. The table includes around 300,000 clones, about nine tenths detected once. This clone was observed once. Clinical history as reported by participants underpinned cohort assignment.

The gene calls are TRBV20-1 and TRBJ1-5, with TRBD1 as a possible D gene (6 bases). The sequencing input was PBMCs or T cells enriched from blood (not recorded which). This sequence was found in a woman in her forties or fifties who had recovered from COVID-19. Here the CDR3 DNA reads TGCAGTGCTAGTGGGGACACGATCAATCAGCCCCAGCATTTT. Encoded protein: CSASGDTINQPQHF.